This TCR beta chain was sequenced during a study of blood T cell repertoires in COVID-19. Study information: Samples came from the United States, Italy and Spain, spanning acute and convalescent COVID-19. From T cells, B-cell-depleted T cells, or PBMCs came the material, which was cDNA or gDNA.

Source study methods: Counts of nucleated cells, estimated from reference gene primer amplification, were obtained. Clones were sequenced by immunoSEQ multiplex PCR, and TCRdb holds only the in-frame ones, with some missing. V and J calls and clone size are copied from that table; D and trimming were computed from the DNA. The profile shows more than 95,000 clones, 80% of them singletons. The CDR3 contains 15 residues. In germline, CDR1 is SNHLY, CDR2 FYNNEI. V trimming: 6 bases; J trimming: 2 bases; junction bases outside the gene matches: 6. The chain is built from TRBV2 and TRBJ1-4; 7 positions agree with TRBD1. The specimen was peripheral blood. This TCR was sampled from a human donor in a cohort sampled during active COVID-19. The CDR3 protein is CASRRGGMTNEKLFF. The CDR3 DNA reads as TGTGCCAGCAGAAGAGGGGGCATGACTAATGAAAAACTGTTTTTT.